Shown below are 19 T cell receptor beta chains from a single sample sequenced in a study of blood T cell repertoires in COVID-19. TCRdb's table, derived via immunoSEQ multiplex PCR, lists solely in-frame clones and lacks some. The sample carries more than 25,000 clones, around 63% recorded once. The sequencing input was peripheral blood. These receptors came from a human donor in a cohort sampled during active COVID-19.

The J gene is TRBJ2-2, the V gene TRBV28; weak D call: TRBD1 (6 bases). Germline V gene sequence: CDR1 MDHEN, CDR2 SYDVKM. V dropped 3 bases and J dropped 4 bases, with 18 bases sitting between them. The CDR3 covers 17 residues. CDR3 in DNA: TGTGCCAGCAGTTTCTTAGAACAGGACAGCCCCACCGGGGAGCTGTTTTTT. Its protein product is CASSFLEQDSPTGELFF.

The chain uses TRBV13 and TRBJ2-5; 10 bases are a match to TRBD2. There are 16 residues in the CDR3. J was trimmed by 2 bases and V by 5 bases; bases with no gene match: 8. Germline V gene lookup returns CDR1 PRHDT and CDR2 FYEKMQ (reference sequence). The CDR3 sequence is CASSAKKAGGQETQYF. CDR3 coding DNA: TGTGCCAGCAGCGCCAAGAAAGCGGGAGGGCAAGAGACCCAGTACTTC.

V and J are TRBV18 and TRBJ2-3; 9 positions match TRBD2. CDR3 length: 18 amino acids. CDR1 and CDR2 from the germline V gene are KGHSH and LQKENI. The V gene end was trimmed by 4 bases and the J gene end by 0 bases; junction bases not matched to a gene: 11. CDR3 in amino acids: CASSLTPRTSASTDTQYF. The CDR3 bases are TGTGCCAGCTCACTAACCCCAAGGACTAGCGCCAGCACAGATACGCAGTATTTT. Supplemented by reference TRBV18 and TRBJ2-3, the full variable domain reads NAGVMQNPRHLVRRRGQEARLRCSPMKGHSHVYWYRQLPEEGLKFMVYLQKENIIDESGMPKERFSAEFPKEGPSILRIQQVVRGDSAAYFCASSLTPRTSASTDTQYFGPGTRLTVL.

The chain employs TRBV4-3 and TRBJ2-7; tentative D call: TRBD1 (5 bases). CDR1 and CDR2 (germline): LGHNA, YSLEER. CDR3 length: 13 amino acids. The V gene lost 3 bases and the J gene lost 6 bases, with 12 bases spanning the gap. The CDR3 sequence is CASSQDHQGEQYF. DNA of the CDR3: TGCGCCAGCAGCCAGGATCACCAGGGCGAGCAGTACTTC.

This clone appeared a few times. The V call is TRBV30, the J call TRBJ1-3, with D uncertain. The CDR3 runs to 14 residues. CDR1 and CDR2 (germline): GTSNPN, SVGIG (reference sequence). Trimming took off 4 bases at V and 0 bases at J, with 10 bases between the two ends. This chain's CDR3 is CAWTLGGSGNTIYF. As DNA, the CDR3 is TGTGCCTGGACCCTAGGAGGCTCTGGAAACACCATATATTTT.

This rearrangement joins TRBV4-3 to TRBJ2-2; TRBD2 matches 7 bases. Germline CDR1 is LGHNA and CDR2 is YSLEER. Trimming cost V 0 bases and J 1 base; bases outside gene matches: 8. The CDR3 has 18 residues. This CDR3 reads CASSQDWRLAVNTGELFF. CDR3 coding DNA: TGCGCCAGCAGCCAAGATTGGAGGCTAGCGGTGAACACCGGGGAGCTGTTTTTT.

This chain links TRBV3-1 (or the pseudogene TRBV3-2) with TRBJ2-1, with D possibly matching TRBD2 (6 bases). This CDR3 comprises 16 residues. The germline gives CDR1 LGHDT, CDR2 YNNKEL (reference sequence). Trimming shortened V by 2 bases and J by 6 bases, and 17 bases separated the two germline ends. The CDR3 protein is CASSQPRDSFRNEQFF. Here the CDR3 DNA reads TGTGCCAGCAGCCAACCCAGGGACTCCTTCCGCAATGAGCAGTTCTTC.

As DNA, the CDR3 is TGTGCCAGCAGCCTACAGGGGGAAGTTAACTATGGCTACACCTTC. Translating gives CASSLQGEVNYGYTF. V gene TRBV7-9 combines with J gene TRBJ1-2; TRBD1 agrees at 8 bases. The V segment lost 5 bases and the J segment 1 base; nucleotides outside the gene matches: 6. Germline CDR1 and CDR2: SEHNR and FQNEAQ (reference sequence). The CDR3 consists of 15 residues.

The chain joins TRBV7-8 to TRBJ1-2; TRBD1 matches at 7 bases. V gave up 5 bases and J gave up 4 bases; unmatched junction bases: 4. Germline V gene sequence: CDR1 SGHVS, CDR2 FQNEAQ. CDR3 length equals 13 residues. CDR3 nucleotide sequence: TGTGCCAGCAGCCACAGGGGTTCCTATGGCTACACCTTC. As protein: CASSHRGSYGYTF.

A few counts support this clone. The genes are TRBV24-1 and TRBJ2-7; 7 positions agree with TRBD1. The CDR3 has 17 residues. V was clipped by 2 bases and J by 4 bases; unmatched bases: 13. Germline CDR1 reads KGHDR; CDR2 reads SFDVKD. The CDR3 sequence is CATSDSRLTGELYEQYF. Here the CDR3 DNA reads TGTGCCACCAGTGATTCCCGACTTACAGGGGAGTTGTACGAGCAGTACTTC.

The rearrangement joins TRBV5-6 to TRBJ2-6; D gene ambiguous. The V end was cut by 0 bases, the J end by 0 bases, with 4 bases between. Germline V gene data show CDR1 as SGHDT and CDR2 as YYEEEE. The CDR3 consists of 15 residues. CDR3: CASSLAGSGANVLTF. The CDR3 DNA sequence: TGTGCCAGCAGCTTGGCAGGCTCTGGGGCCAACGTCCTGACTTTC.

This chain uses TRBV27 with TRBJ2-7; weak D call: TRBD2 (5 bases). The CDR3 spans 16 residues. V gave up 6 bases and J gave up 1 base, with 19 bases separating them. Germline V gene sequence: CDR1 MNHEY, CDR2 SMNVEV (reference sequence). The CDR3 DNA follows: TGTGCCAGCAGCCGAATCCGGGATCACATATCCTACGAGCAGTACTTC. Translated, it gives CASSRIRDHISYEQYF.

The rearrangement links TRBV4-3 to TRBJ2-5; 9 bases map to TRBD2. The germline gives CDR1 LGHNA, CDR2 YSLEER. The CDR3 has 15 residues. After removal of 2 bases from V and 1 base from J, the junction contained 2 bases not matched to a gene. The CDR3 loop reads CASSQQTSGQETQYF. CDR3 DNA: TGCGCCAGCAGCCAACAGACTAGCGGCCAAGAGACCCAGTACTTC.

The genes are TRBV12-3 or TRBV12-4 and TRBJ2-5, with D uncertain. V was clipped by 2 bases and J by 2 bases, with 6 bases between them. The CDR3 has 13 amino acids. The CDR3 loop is CASSLNRQETQYF. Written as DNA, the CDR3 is TGTGCCAGCAGTTTAAACAGACAAGAGACCCAGTACTTC.

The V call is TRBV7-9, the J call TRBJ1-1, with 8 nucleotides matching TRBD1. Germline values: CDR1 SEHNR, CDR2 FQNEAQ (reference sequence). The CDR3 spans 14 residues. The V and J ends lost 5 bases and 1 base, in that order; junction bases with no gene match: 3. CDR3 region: CASSLGQANTEAFF. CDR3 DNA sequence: TGTGCCAGCAGCCTGGGACAGGCGAACACTGAAGCTTTCTTT.

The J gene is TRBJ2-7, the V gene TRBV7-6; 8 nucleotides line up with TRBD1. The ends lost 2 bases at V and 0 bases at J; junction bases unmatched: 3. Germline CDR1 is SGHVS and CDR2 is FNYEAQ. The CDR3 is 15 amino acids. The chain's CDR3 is CASSLQGAFSYEQYF. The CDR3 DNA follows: TGTGCCAGCAGCTTACAGGGGGCCTTCTCCTACGAGCAGTACTTC.

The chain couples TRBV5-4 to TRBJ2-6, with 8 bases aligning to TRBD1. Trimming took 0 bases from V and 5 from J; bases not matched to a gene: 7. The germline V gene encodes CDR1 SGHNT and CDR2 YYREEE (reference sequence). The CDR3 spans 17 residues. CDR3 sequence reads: CASSLGGQASRANVLTF. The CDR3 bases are TGTGCCAGCAGCTTGGGGGGACAGGCATCCAGGGCCAACGTCCTGACTTTC.

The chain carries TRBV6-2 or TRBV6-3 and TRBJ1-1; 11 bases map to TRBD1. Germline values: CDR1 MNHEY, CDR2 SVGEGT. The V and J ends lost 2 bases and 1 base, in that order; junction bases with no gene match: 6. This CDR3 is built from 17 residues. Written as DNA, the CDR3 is TGTGCCAGCAGTTACCCCGGACAGGGGGCAGCGAACACTGAAGCTTTCTTT. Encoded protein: CASSYPGQGAANTEAFF.

CDR3 bases: TGTGCCGGGGGACTAGCGGGAGTTGGGACCCAGTACTTC. Translated, it gives CAGGLAGVGTQYF. The J gene is TRBJ2-5, the V gene TRBV2; 14 bases line up with TRBD2. The ends lost 11 bases at V and 7 bases at J; junction bases unmatched: 6. This CDR3 region has 13 residues. In germline, CDR1 is SNHLY, CDR2 FYNNEI. The entire variable domain, with the rest obtained from reference TRBV2 and TRBJ2-5, is as follows: EPEVTQTPSHQVTQMGQEVILRCVPISNHLYFYWYRQILGQKVEFLVSFYNNEISEKSEIFDDQFSVERPDGSNFTLKIRSTKLEDSAMYFCAGGLAGVGTQYFGPGTRLLVL.